The TCR beta chain under discussion was sequenced for a study of cytomegalovirus exposure and HLA in healthy donors. The donors were in the approximately 110-subject validation cohort; that cohort was separate from the roughly 730-subject first cohort. Per germline, CDR1 LNHDA and CDR2 SQIVND (reference sequence). The CDR3 has 18 amino acids. Trimming stripped 6 bases from V and 0 bases from J, with 21 bases between. The assay was immunoSEQ multiplex PCR, and TCRdb's table has in-frame clones only and misses some. Of over 35,000 clones listed, 85% to 95% were seen once; the top ten hold 2.5% to 4%. Material: PBMCs. The TCR originated in a young man in good health and CMV-seronegative. J is TRBJ1-5 and V is TRBV19; D is undetermined. CDR3 residues: CASSSDYTAQYSNQPQHF. CDR3 bases: TGTGCCAGTAGCTCCGACTACACCGCCCAGTATAGCAATCAGCCCCAGCATTTT.